The 23 T cell receptor beta chains given below trace back to one sample, sequenced in a study of identifying expanded T cells in peripheral blood. Assay: immunoSEQ multiplex PCR; the TCRdb copy retains only in-frame clones and omits some. The sample consists of 100,000 to 150,000 clones, approximately 84% of them appearing once. Specimen: blood. All receptors derive from a person aged 18 to 75 in good health.

The rearrangement joins TRBV6-1 to TRBJ1-2, with D uncertain. This CDR3 has 13 amino acids. V gave up 6 bases and J gave up 7 bases, with 15 bases separating them. Per the germline V gene, CDR1 is MNHNS and CDR2 is SASEGT. CDR3 residues: CASRPPGVGGYTF. CDR3 nucleotides: TGTGCCAGCAGGCCCCCCGGAGTAGGTGGCTACACCTTC.

CDR3 coding DNA: TGTGCCAGTAGCCGGGGGCGAGCGGGGGCCGGGGAGGAAGCTTTCTTT. Its protein product is CASSRGRAGAGEEAFF. This chain joins TRBV19 and TRBJ1-1; TRBD1 is a possible D gene (6 bases). The CDR3 consists of 16 residues. The germline CDR1 and CDR2 sequences are LNHDA and SQIVND (reference sequence). V was clipped by 6 bases and J by 8 bases, with 25 bases between them.

The chain's CDR3 is CASSVSGSSYNEQFF. The DNA for the CDR3 is TGTGCCAGCAGCGTAAGCGGGTCGAGCTACAATGAGCAGTTCTTC. The V and J genes are TRBV9 and TRBJ2-1; a possible D gene is TRBD2 (6 bases). V was trimmed by 1 base and J by 3 bases, leaving 11 bases between them. Germline V gene data show CDR1 as SGDLS and CDR2 as YYNGEE. This CDR3 contains 15 residues. Based on the CDR3 plus reference TRBV9 and TRBJ2-1, the full variable domain is DSGVTQTPKHLITATGQRVTLRCSPRSGDLSVYWYQQSLDQGLQFLIQYYNGEERAKGNILERFSAQQFPDLHSELNLSSLELGDSALYFCASSVSGSSYNEQFFGPGTRLTVL.

The chain couples TRBV6-5 to TRBJ2-2; D tentatively reads TRBD1 or TRBD2 (5 bases each). The length of the CDR3 is 15 residues. CDR1 MNHEY and CDR2 SVGAGI come from the germline V gene. Deletions cut 6 bases from V and 7 bases from J, with 18 bases between. The DNA of the CDR3 is TGTGCCAGCAGCCTTCGTGGGGGATTGGTCGGGGAGCTGTTTTTT. Its protein product is CASSLRGGLVGELFF.

The rearrangement joins TRBV7-9 to TRBJ2-3; a weak D match, TRBD2 (7 bases). CDR1 and CDR2 from the germline V gene are SEHNR and FQNEAQ (reference sequence). The CDR3 consists of 14 residues. V was clipped by 8 bases and J by 3 bases, with 15 bases between them. CDR3 loop: CASQRGGYTDTQYF. CDR3 sequence (DNA): TGTGCCAGCCAAAGGGGGGGCTATACAGATACGCAGTATTTT.

The chain joins TRBV7-7 to TRBJ1-4; TRBD1 is a possible D gene (6 bases). This CDR3 contains 14 residues. CDR1 is SSHAT, CDR2 FNYEAQ, per germline (reference sequence). V was clipped by 1 base and J by 7 bases, with 10 bases between them. CDR3 DNA: TGTGCCAGCAGCTTAGGGGGGGCCGGTGAAAAACTGTTTTTT. Translating gives CASSLGGAGEKLFF.

The chain employs TRBV7-9 and TRBJ1-2, with 8 bases matching TRBD1. The CDR3 extends over 18 amino acids. The J segment lost 6 bases and the V segment lost 3 bases, leaving 18 bases of the junction unmatched. Germline loops: CDR1 SEHNR, CDR2 FQNEAQ (reference sequence). CDR3 coding DNA: TGTGCCAGCAGCTTCCCCGGGACAGGCGCCTTCGGGGTCGATGGCTACACCTTC. The encoded protein is CASSFPGTGAFGVDGYTF.

The chain is built from TRBV4-3 and TRBJ2-2; a weak D match, TRBD2 (5 bases). Deletions cut 5 bases from V and 4 bases from J, with 5 bases between. This CDR3 has 12 amino acids. CDR1 is LGHNA and CDR2 is YSLEER in the germline V gene. The DNA for the CDR3 is TGCGCCAGCAGCAGCGGCACCGGGGAGCTGTTTTTT. Translation gives CASSSGTGELFF.

The chain joins TRBV19 to TRBJ1-3; D is possibly TRBD1 (5 bases). The V gene lost 5 bases and the J gene lost 0 bases, with 11 bases spanning the gap. Germline loops: CDR1 LNHDA, CDR2 SQIVND (reference sequence). This CDR3 is 15 amino acids long. DNA of the CDR3: TGTGCCAGTAGTGTTGAGGGGTCCTCTGGAAACACCATATATTTT. Amino acids: CASSVEGSSGNTIYF.

The genes are TRBV7-9 and TRBJ2-7; 10 bases align to TRBD1. This CDR3 contains 16 residues. Losses at the gene ends were 2 bases for V and 3 bases for J; bases not matched to a gene: 7. The V gene's germline CDR1 is SEHNR and CDR2 FQNEAQ (reference sequence). This CDR3 reads CASSLNPGQGIYEQYF. CDR3 in DNA: TGTGCCAGCAGCTTAAATCCGGGACAGGGGATCTACGAGCAGTACTTC.

The V and J genes are TRBV25-1 and TRBJ1-5, with TRBD1 identical over 9 bases. With V trimmed by 2 bases and J by 3 bases, 8 bases remained unmatched. The CDR3 contains 17 residues. From germline, CDR1 is MGHDK and CDR2 SYGVNS. CDR3 sequence reads: CASSELKDRGANQPQHF. The CDR3 DNA is TGTGCCAGCAGTGAACTTAAGGACAGGGGTGCCAATCAGCCCCAGCATTTT.

CDR3 bases: TGCGCCAGCAGCCAAGTCAGGTCGCCCACCATATATTTT. It encodes CASSQVRSPTIYF. The genes are TRBV4-1 and TRBJ1-3; D is unresolved. This CDR3 is 13 amino acids long. The V gene lost 1 base and the J gene lost 9 bases, with 10 bases spanning the gap. CDR1 and CDR2 from the germline V gene are MGHRA and YSYEKL.

This chain uses TRBV6-1 with TRBJ1-2; D gene unclear. The CDR3 length is 15 residues. Looked up from germline, CDR1 is MNHNS and CDR2 is SASEGT. V dropped 8 bases and J dropped 4 bases, with 20 bases sitting between them. CDR3 sequence reads: CASLNGVVDLYGYTF. The CDR3 region has the DNA TGTGCCAGCTTAAACGGGGTCGTCGACCTCTATGGCTACACCTTC.

This chain links TRBV11-3 with TRBJ2-2, with 11 bases identical to TRBD2. With V trimmed by 2 bases and J by 1 base, 6 bases remained unmatched. The CDR3 spans 18 residues. Germline CDR1 SGHNT, CDR2 YENEEA. The CDR3 sequence: CASSLFSGGAGNTGELFF. CDR3 in DNA: TGTGCCAGCAGCTTATTTAGCGGGGGGGCCGGGAACACCGGGGAGCTGTTTTTT.

This chain connects TRBV4-3 to TRBJ2-3; no clear D gene. The CDR3 is made up of 14 amino acids. Germline V gene data show CDR1 as LGHNA and CDR2 as YSLEER. Trimming took 1 base from V and 6 from J, leaving 11 bases between them. CDR3 nucleotide sequence: TGCGCCAGCAGCCAAGGACCCCGGCAGGATACGCAGTATTTT. Translation gives CASSQGPRQDTQYF.

The chain links TRBV28 to TRBJ1-2; D might be TRBD1 (5 bases). The CDR3 has 12 amino acids. CDR1 is MDHEN, CDR2 SYDVKM, per germline. CDR3 in amino acids: CASSGTYYGYTF. The CDR3 nucleotides read TGTGCTTCTTCAGGGACTTACTATGGCTACACCTTC.

The chain couples TRBV18 to TRBJ2-5; 7 positions match TRBD2. The J segment lost 1 base and the V segment lost 6 bases, leaving 14 bases of the junction unmatched. The germline gives CDR1 KGHSH, CDR2 LQKENI. This CDR3 is built from 17 residues. The CDR3, as DNA: TGTGCCAGCTCTACCAGGAACCTAGCGGCCTTCCAAGAGACCCAGTACTTC. Protein sequence: CASSTRNLAAFQETQYF.

Points on this clone: The same CDR3 can be traced to other DNA sequences in this sample. The V call is TRBV11-2, the J call TRBJ1-1; D is unresolved. The CDR3 sequence is 12 residues long. V lost 8 bases to trimming and J lost 1 base, with 8 bases between them. Germline loops: CDR1 SGHAT, CDR2 FQNNGV. The CDR3 nucleotides are TGTGCCAGCTCTATACAGAACACTGAAGCTTTCTTT. It encodes CASSIQNTEAFF.

This clone was detected a few times. The rearrangement uses TRBV29-1 and TRBJ1-2; D not certain. The germline gives CDR1 SQVTM, CDR2 ANQGSEA. V lost 3 bases and J 5 bases, leaving 10 bases between the germline ends. This CDR3 is built from 12 residues. The CDR3 region has the DNA TGCAGCGTTGAGTTACAGAGGTATGGCTACACCTTC. Translated, it gives CSVELQRYGYTF.

The chain uses TRBV9 and TRBJ2-3; no clear D gene. CDR3 length: 15 residues. The germline CDR1 and CDR2 sequences are SGDLS and YYNGEE. V dropped 0 bases and J dropped 1 base, with 9 bases sitting between them. Here the CDR3 reads CASSVGPARTDTQYF. CDR3 sequence (DNA): TGTGCCAGCAGCGTAGGCCCAGCCCGCACAGATACGCAGTATTTT.

V is TRBV10-1 and J is TRBJ2-3; D is unclear. CDR1 is WNHNN, CDR2 SYGVQD, per germline (reference sequence). V lost 1 base, J lost 0 bases, and 8 bases lay in between. The length of the CDR3 is 15 residues. CDR3: CASSEWGTSTDTQYF. The DNA of the CDR3 is TGCGCCAGCAGTGAGTGGGGAACTAGCACAGATACGCAGTATTTT.

The V and J genes are TRBV27 and TRBJ2-1, with 9 bases aligning to TRBD1. Germline V lookup: CDR1 MNHEY, CDR2 SMNVEV (reference sequence). Germline trimming cut 4 bases from V and 4 bases from J; bases unmatched to any gene: 5. The CDR3 has 15 residues. The CDR3 region is CASSSTGTGYNEQFF. In nucleotides, the CDR3 is TGTGCCAGCAGTTCCACCGGGACAGGGTACAATGAGCAGTTCTTC.

The J gene is TRBJ1-1, the V gene TRBV27; TRBD1 is a possible D gene (6 bases). Germline loops: CDR1 MNHEY, CDR2 SMNVEV (reference sequence). The ends were cut back, 2 bases at V and 2 bases at J, with 15 bases in the middle. The CDR3 is 16 amino acids. Written as DNA, the CDR3 is TGTGCCAGCAGTTTAGGCAGGGGAGAACCAAACACTGAAGCTTTCTTT. Amino acid sequence: CASSLGRGEPNTEAFF.